Listed below are T cell receptor beta chains from one sample, sequenced in a study of blood T cell repertoires in COVID-19. The repertoire was sequenced with immunoSEQ multiplex PCR; TCRdb's copy has only in-frame clones and lacks some. The table shows about 200,000 clones, with about 88% occurring only once. The sample comprised PBMCs or T cells enriched from blood (not recorded which). The receptors here all came from a middle-aged woman in a cohort exposed to, infected with or recovered from COVID-19 (not recorded which). Both conserved end residues are part of each CDR3. The D gene is left open where the match is weak. Expanded clones are given a class, and other clones once, few, many or no size at all.

>.|once|TRBJ2-7|TRBV10-1
TGCGCCAGCAGTGAAATTATGAGGGGGGAGCAGTACTTC
CASSEIMRGEQYF
>.|.|TRBJ2-4|TRBV7-2
TGTGCCAGCAGCTTAGGATGGGCGCTGAATGCCAAAAACATTCAGTACTTC
CASSLGWALNAKNIQYF
>TRBD1|once|TRBJ1-1|TRBV28
TGTGCCAGCAGTCCCCGGACAGGGATCATGAACACTGAAGCTTTCTTT
CASSPRTGIMNTEAFF
>.|.|TRBJ1-4|TRBV27
TGTGCCAGCACCCCAAGGGGTCGCGGAAAACTGTTTTTT
CASTPRGRGKLFF
>.|.|TRBJ2-2|TRBV9
TGTGCCAGCAGCGAAAGAAATACCGGGTTCAACGGGGAGCTGTTTTTT
CASSERNTGFNGELFF
>.|.|TRBJ1-3|TRBV5-1
TGCGCCAGCAGTCCAGGGCTCTCTGGAAACACCATATATTTT
CASSPGLSGNTIYF
>TRBD2|.|TRBJ2-1|TRBV10-2
TGCGCCAGCAGGGCGGGACTAGAGGCTGAGCAGTTCTTC
CASRAGLEAEQFF
>.|.|TRBJ1-2|TRBV4-1
TGCGCCAGCAGGGGAGACTATGGCTACACCTTC
CASRGDYGYTF
>TRBD2|.|TRBJ2-7|TRBV13
TGTGCCAGCAGTGCTGGACTAGCGGGATTGAGCTCCTACGAGCAGTACTTC
CASSAGLAGLSSYEQYF
>.|.|TRBJ1-1|TRBV11-2
TGTGCCAGCAGCCTGACGACCTACTTCATGAGGGACACTGAAGCTTTCTTT
CASSLTTYFMRDTEAFF
>TRBD2|.|TRBJ2-1|TRBV23-1
TGCGCCAGCAGTCCCCCGAGACTAGCGGGGGGATACAATGAGCAGTTCTTC
CASSPPRLAGGYNEQFF
>TRBD2|once|TRBJ2-1|TRBV6-1
TGTGCCAGCAGTGAATCGGGGGGGGCAGTCTACAATGAGCAGTTCTTC
CASSESGGAVYNEQFF
>.|.|TRBJ2-7|TRBV27
TGTGCCAGCAGTCCAAATTCCCGGGTCAACTACGAGCAGTACTTC
CASSPNSRVNYEQYF
>TRBD2|.|TRBJ2-2|TRBV30
TGTGCCTGGAGTGCACTAGCGGGAGATTTCCCGGACACCGGGGAGCTGTTTTTT
CAWSALAGDFPDTGELFF
>TRBD1|.|TRBJ2-7|TRBV20-1
TGCAGTGCTATTGACTCCGAGGACAGGGGTCCCTACGAGCAGTACTTC
CSAIDSEDRGPYEQYF
>.|.|TRBJ2-7|TRBV5-1
TGCGCCAGCAGCTTGGGGCAAGACACTCCCTACGAGCAGTACTTC
CASSLGQDTPYEQYF
>.|.|TRBJ1-1|TRBV19
TGTGCCAGTAGGTTCAACCACCAGTCGAACACTGAAGCTTTCTTT
CASRFNHQSNTEAFF
>.|.|TRBJ1-6|TRBV9
TGTGCCAGCAAAGAGAGCTCCTATAATTCACCCCTCCACTTT
CASKESSYNSPLHF
>TRBD1|.|TRBJ1-2|TRBV4-1
TGCGCCAGCAGCCAAGAACCCCCCCGGGACAGGGGCTATGGCTACACCTTC
CASSQEPPRDRGYGYTF
>.|few|TRBJ1-1|TRBV30
TGTGCCTGGAGTGCTTACACTGAAGCTTTCTTT
CAWSAYTEAFF